The 27 T cell receptor beta chains below were found in one sample sequenced in a study of control samples from healthy donors and cancer patients. Clones were read by immunoSEQ multiplex PCR, and TCRdb kept only the in-frame ones, dropping some. This table has about 410,000 clones, around 90% appearing once. The sample was PBMCs. The source is a man in his forties or fifties with head and neck cancer.

This clone was observed a few times. The J gene is TRBJ1-4, the V gene TRBV19, with 8 bases identical to TRBD1. The germline CDR1 and CDR2 sequences are LNHDA and SQIVND (reference sequence). The CDR3 sequence is 15 residues long. V shed 5 bases and J 6 bases; nucleotides not matched to a gene: 8. The CDR3 nucleotides are TGTGCCAGTAGTCCTCCGGGACAGGCCTATGAAAAACTGTTTTTT. It is translated as CASSPPGQAYEKLFF.

V is TRBV9 and J is TRBJ1-2; D uncertain. V was trimmed by 0 bases and J by 5 bases, leaving 11 bases between them. Germline CDR1 and CDR2: SGDLS and YYNGEE. The CDR3 length is 14 residues. In DNA form, the CDR3 reads TGTGCCAGCAGCGTAGTTGAGGGCTTTTATGGCTACACCTTC. Its protein is CASSVVEGFYGYTF.

V is TRBV27 and J is TRBJ1-5; 7 positions match TRBD1. The CDR3 sequence is 13 residues long. CDR1 and CDR2 from the germline V gene are MNHEY and SMNVEV (reference sequence). J was trimmed by 4 bases and V by 6 bases; bases with no gene match: 3. CDR3 region: CASRGTVNQPQHF. The CDR3 DNA follows: TGTGCCAGCAGGGGGACAGTTAATCAGCCCCAGCATTTT.

The V call is TRBV10-2, the J call TRBJ2-1; 10 nucleotides agree with TRBD1. Germline V lookup: CDR1 WSHSY, CDR2 SAAADI. The CDR3 covers 12 residues. Trimming removed 8 bases from V and 8 bases from J; junction bases left unmatched: 3. The CDR3 is CASGGTGDEQFF. DNA for the CDR3: TGCGCCAGCGGCGGGACAGGGGATGAGCAGTTCTTC.

In its sample, this clone was seen once. The chain recombines TRBV27 with TRBJ1-5; perhaps TRBD1 as D (5 bases). Germline values: CDR1 MNHEY, CDR2 SMNVEV (reference sequence). This CDR3 is 14 amino acids long. Trimming stripped 6 bases from V and 3 bases from J, with 12 bases between. The CDR3 DNA follows: TGTGCCAGCAGCCGGGGGGGAGACAATCAGCCCCAGCATTTT. Residues: CASSRGGDNQPQHF.

The chain carries TRBV7-2 and TRBJ1-4; no definite D call. This CDR3 is 15 amino acids long. Looked up from germline, CDR1 is SGHTA and CDR2 is FQGNSA. Between the trimmed V and J ends, which lost 2 bases and 4 bases, there was a span of 11 bases. The CDR3 DNA reads TGTGCCAGCAGCTTAACTAGCGGGAATAATGAAAAACTGTTTTTT. As protein: CASSLTSGNNEKLFF.

The chain couples TRBV5-4 to TRBJ2-1; possible D gene TRBD2, 6 bases. There are 13 residues in the CDR3. Looked up from germline, CDR1 is SGHNT and CDR2 is YYREEE (reference sequence). The V and J ends lost 0 bases and 7 bases respectively, with 8 bases between them. The CDR3 nucleotides are TGTGCCAGCAGCTTGGGGGGGAGGAATGAGCAGTTCTTC. The encoded protein is CASSLGGRNEQFF.

The gene calls are TRBV5-4 and TRBJ2-2, with TRBD2 matching over 8 bases. The CDR3 is 18 amino acids. After removal of 5 bases from V and 5 bases from J, the junction contained 17 bases not matched to a gene. Germline V CDR1 and CDR2: SGHNT, YYREEE (reference sequence). The chain's CDR3 is CASRPELGLGTRTGELFF. The CDR3 DNA is TGTGCCAGCAGACCCGAGCTGGGGTTAGGGACTAGAACCGGGGAGCTGTTTTTT. Combining the CDR3 with reference TRBV5-4 and TRBJ2-2 gives the whole variable domain ETGVTQSPTHLIKTRGQQVTLRCSSQSGHNTVSWYQQALGQGPQFIFQYYREEENGRGNFPPRFSGLQFPNYSSELNVNALELDDSALYLCASRPELGLGTRTGELFFGEGSRLTVL.

The chain links TRBV19 to TRBJ2-6, with a possible D match to TRBD1 (6 bases). The germline V and J ends were trimmed by 7 bases and 4 bases, with 14 bases remaining between them. Germline CDR1 is LNHDA and CDR2 is SQIVND (reference sequence). This CDR3 is built from 15 residues. CDR3 DNA: TGTGCCAGTACCTCGGACAGAACCGGGGCCAACGTCCTGACTTTC. It yields the protein CASTSDRTGANVLTF. The variable domain in full, completed from reference TRBV19 and TRBJ2-6, reads DGGITQSPKYLFRKEGQNVTLSCEQNLNHDAMYWYRQDPGQGLRLIYYSQIVNDFQKGDIAEGYSVSREKKESFPLTVTSAQKNPTAFYLCASTSDRTGANVLTFGAGSRLTVL.

The rearrangement links TRBV6-1 to TRBJ1-1; D perhaps matches TRBD1 (5 bases). The CDR3 contains 15 residues. Deletions cut 3 bases from V and 1 base from J, with 12 bases between. CDR1 MNHNS and CDR2 SASEGT come from the germline V gene. In nucleotides, the CDR3 is TGTGCCAGCAGTGACCTTCGACAGCCGAACACTGAAGCTTTCTTT. Protein product: CASSDLRQPNTEAFF.

This sequence joins TRBV5-1 and TRBJ2-1; 8 positions match TRBD2. The germline V gene has CDR1 SGHRS and CDR2 YFSETQ. The CDR3 spans 14 residues. The V gene end was trimmed by 2 bases and the J gene end by 7 bases; junction bases not matched to a gene: 5. CDR3 sequence: CASSFTGTRNEQFF. For the CDR3, the DNA is TGCGCCAGCAGCTTTACCGGGACTAGAAATGAGCAGTTCTTC. The full variable domain, in which reference TRBV5-1 and TRBJ2-1 provide the parts outside the CDR3, is KAGVTQTPRYLIKTRGQQVTLSCSPISGHRSVSWYQQTPGQGLQFLFEYFSETQRNKGNFPGRFSGRQFSNSRSEMNVSTLELGDSALYLCASSFTGTRNEQFFGPGTRLTVL.

The genes are TRBV19 and TRBJ2-1; unclear D gene. The CDR3 is 13 amino acids. In germline, CDR1 is LNHDA, CDR2 SQIVND (reference sequence). V was clipped by 5 bases and J by 4 bases, with 9 bases between them. CDR3 nucleotides: TGTGCCAGTAGTTTGCCCAGTTACAATGAGCAGTTCTTC. Its protein product is CASSLPSYNEQFF.

The V gene is TRBV12-3 or TRBV12-4, the J gene TRBJ1-5; no clear D gene. The CDR3 covers 13 residues. V lost 1 base and J lost 11, with 12 bases in between. The CDR3 coding sequence is TGTGCCAGCAGTTTAGGTGGGGTTGAGACCCAGCATTTT. It is translated as CASSLGGVETQHF.

The gene calls are TRBV2 and TRBJ1-1, with D possibly TRBD1 on 6 matching bases. Germline CDR1 reads SNHLY; CDR2 reads FYNNEI. Trimming removed 3 bases from V and 4 bases from J, with 12 bases in between. The length of the CDR3 is 14 residues. CDR3 DNA: TGTGCCAGCAGTGAGGGTCGGGGGGCCACTGAAGCTTTCTTT. Its translation: CASSEGRGATEAFF.

The V and J genes are TRBV5-6 and TRBJ1-5, with 7 bases aligning to TRBD1. Trimming cost V 4 bases and J 4 bases; bases outside gene matches: 5. From germline, CDR1 is SGHDT and CDR2 YYEEEE. The CDR3 runs 14 residues. CDR3 region: CASSRGLGNQPQHF. For the CDR3, the DNA is TGTGCCAGCAGCAGGGGGCTTGGGAATCAGCCCCAGCATTTT. The whole variable domain, filled in from reference TRBV5-6 and TRBJ1-5, reads DAGVTQSPTHLIKTRGQQVTLRCSPKSGHDTVSWYQQALGQGPQFIFQYYEEEERQRGNFPDRFSGHQFPNYSSELNVNALLLGDSALYLCASSRGLGNQPQHFGDGTRLSIL.

This chain connects TRBV11-3 to TRBJ2-1; 11 positions match TRBD2. Trimming cost V 4 bases and J 0 bases; bases outside gene matches: 5. This CDR3 comprises 17 residues. CDR1 and CDR2 from the germline V gene are SGHNT and YENEEA. CDR3: CASSSRLAGSSYNEQFF. CDR3 sequence (DNA): TGTGCCAGCAGCTCGAGACTAGCGGGAAGCTCCTACAATGAGCAGTTCTTC.

The DNA for the CDR3 is TGTGCCAGCAGCCGACAGGGAGCGGGGAACACTGAAGCTTTCTTT. Translated, it gives CASSRQGAGNTEAFF. The chain couples TRBV7-3 to TRBJ1-1, with 7 bases identical to TRBD1. The ends lost 5 bases at V and 1 base at J; junction bases unmatched: 7. This CDR3 contains 15 residues. CDR1 is SGHTA, CDR2 FQGTGA, per germline.

The chain couples TRBV25-1 to TRBJ2-5; the D call may be TRBD1 or TRBD2 (5 bases each). V gave up 2 bases and J gave up 1 base, with 8 bases separating them. This CDR3 contains 14 residues. CDR1 is MGHDK, CDR2 SYGVNS, per germline. The CDR3 region is CASSERGVQETQYF. The CDR3, as DNA: TGTGCCAGCAGTGAAAGGGGAGTCCAAGAGACCCAGTACTTC.

The J gene is TRBJ2-5, the V gene TRBV4-2; 15 bases are a match to TRBD2. CDR1 LGHNA and CDR2 YNFKEQ come from the germline V gene. V shed 0 bases, J shed 2 bases, and the junction held 10 bases outside the gene matches. This CDR3 contains 20 residues. This CDR3 reads CASSQDGLAGGTYLQETQYF. DNA of the CDR3: TGTGCCAGCAGCCAAGATGGACTAGCGGGGGGGACCTATTTACAAGAGACCCAGTACTTC.

This chain uses TRBV7-9 with TRBJ2-7, with 7 bases lining up with TRBD2. The CDR3 is 15 amino acids. The germline V gene has CDR1 SEHNR and CDR2 FQNEAQ (reference sequence). V was clipped by 3 bases and J by 2 bases; unmatched bases: 7. In nucleotides, the CDR3 is TGTGCCAGCAGCTTTTTAGCGGGCGTAACCTACGAGCAGTACTTC. Translation gives CASSFLAGVTYEQYF.

The chain has TRBV7-6 and TRBJ2-3, with TRBD1 identical over 8 bases. After removal of 2 bases from V and 8 bases from J, the junction contained 9 bases not matched to a gene. The CDR3 sequence is 15 residues long. Germline V gene lookup returns CDR1 SGHVS and CDR2 FNYEAQ. CDR3 region: CASSLINRGVVTQYF. CDR3 nucleotide sequence: TGTGCCAGCAGCTTAATTAACAGGGGGGTGGTTACGCAGTATTTT. The entire variable domain, with the rest obtained from reference TRBV7-6 and TRBJ2-3, is as follows: GAGVSQSPRYKVTKRGQDVALRCDPISGHVSLYWYRQALGQGPEFLTYFNYEAQQDKSGLPNDRFSAERPEGSISTLTIQRTEQRDSAMYRCASSLINRGVVTQYFGPGTRLTVL.

The gene calls are TRBV24-1 and TRBJ2-7; D ambiguous. The V end lost 0 bases, the J end lost 1 base, and 6 bases lay between the germline ends. The CDR3 spans 14 residues. Germline CDR1 and CDR2: KGHDR and SFDVKD. The CDR3 nucleotides read TGTGCCACCAGTGATTTGCTAGTTTCCTACGAGCAGTACTTC. Translating it yields CATSDLLVSYEQYF.

The V and J genes are TRBV3-1 (or the pseudogene TRBV3-2) and TRBJ1-5; 8 nucleotides line up with TRBD1. J gave up 2 bases and V 0 bases, and 6 bases lay outside the gene matches. The CDR3 extends over 17 amino acids. Germline V CDR1 and CDR2: LGHDT, YNNKEL (reference sequence). As DNA, the CDR3 is TGTGCCAGCAGCCAAGAAAGGGAGGGACAGGGCAATCAGCCCCAGCATTTT. The encoded protein is CASSQEREGQGNQPQHF.

The chain uses TRBV6-1 and TRBJ2-5, with 7 positions matching TRBD1. Germline V lookup: CDR1 MNHNS, CDR2 SASEGT. V lost 3 bases to trimming and J lost 4 bases; unmatched junction nucleotides: 11. The CDR3 consists of 16 residues. The CDR3: CASSDEYRTGVETQYF. The CDR3 region has the DNA TGTGCCAGCAGTGACGAATATAGAACAGGGGTAGAGACCCAGTACTTC.

The V gene is TRBV18, the J gene TRBJ2-1; no clear D gene. V lost 3 bases to trimming and J lost 1 base, with 10 bases between them. This CDR3 has 15 amino acids. Per germline, CDR1 KGHSH and CDR2 LQKENI. The CDR3 here is CASSPSGRSYNEQFF. The DNA of the CDR3 is TGTGCCAGCTCACCGTCCGGCAGGTCCTACAATGAGCAGTTCTTC.

The chain uses TRBV6-5 and TRBJ2-7; 9 positions match TRBD2. Trimming cost V 1 base and J 2 bases; bases outside gene matches: 6. This CDR3 is built from 16 residues. Per the germline V gene, CDR1 is MNHEY and CDR2 is SVGAGI. The CDR3 region is CASSYLMREGPYEQYF. In DNA form, the CDR3 reads TGTGCCAGCAGTTACTTAATGCGGGAGGGACCCTACGAGCAGTACTTC.

The rearrangement links TRBV6-5 to TRBJ2-6; D remains ambiguous. The V end was cut by 6 bases, the J end by 0 bases, with 9 bases between. There are 15 residues in the CDR3. CDR1 MNHEY and CDR2 SVGAGI come from the germline V gene. CDR3 in amino acids: CASRPIGSGANVLTF. The DNA for the CDR3 is TGTGCCAGCAGGCCAATAGGCTCTGGGGCCAACGTCCTGACTTTC.